Below, 7 T cell receptor beta chains from the same sample are listed, as sequenced in a study of T cells in Graves' hyperthyroidism and ophthalmopathy. TCR beta CDR3 sequences were amplified from RNA transcripts. TCR CDR3 underwent first-round RT-PCR with the HTBI primer set. TCRdb used MiXCR to reprocess the multiplex PCR reads, holding one entry per CDR3 protein. The table lists about 400,000 distinct CDR3 sequences, roughly 13% of them singletons. The material sequenced was blood. These receptors all come from a woman younger than 35 with Graves' hyperthyroidism.

As regards this clonotype: An end of the junction differs from the germline gene, which may be a read error. The chain combines TRBV18 with TRBJ2-7, with TRBD2 matching 8 bases. The CDR3 runs 16 residues. Germline V gene data show CDR1 as KGHSH and CDR2 as LQKENI. This CDR3 reads CASSLGSGTSSYEQHF. The CDR3 DNA is TGTGCCAGCTCACTAGGTAGCGGGACAAGCTCCTACGAGCAGCACTTC. Drawing the rest from reference TRBV18 and TRBJ2-7, the complete variable domain is NAGVMQNPRHLVRRRGQEARLRCSPMKGHSHVYWYRQLPEEGLKFMVYLQKENIIDESGMPKERFSAEFPKEGPSILRIQQVVRGDSAAYFCASSLGSGTSSYEQHFGPGTRLTVT.

This chain uses TRBV28 with TRBJ2-1, with a possible D match to TRBD2 (6 bases). In germline, CDR1 is MDHEN, CDR2 SYDVKM. The CDR3 spans 18 residues. V lost 6 bases, J lost 1 base, and 22 bases lay in between. CDR3 sequence reads: CASSLVGRTETSYNEQFF. The CDR3 DNA reads as TGTGCCAGCAGCTTAGTGGGGAGGACTGAAACTTCCTACAATGAGCAGTTCTTC.

This clonotype has at least ten counts. The V and J genes are TRBV9 and TRBJ2-7; D might be TRBD1 (5 bases). There are 15 residues in the CDR3. CDR1 is SGDLS, CDR2 YYNGEE, per germline. Between the trimmed V and J ends, which lost 0 bases and 4 bases, there was a span of 14 bases. The CDR3 loop reads CASSVATGKSYEQYF. CDR3 sequence (DNA): TGTGCCAGCAGCGTAGCTACAGGAAAGTCGTACGAGCAGTACTTC.

This clonotype was counted between two and nine times. The gene calls are TRBV19 and TRBJ1-1, with D hard to call. The germline CDR1 and CDR2 sequences are LNHDA and SQIVND (reference sequence). V lost 4 bases, J lost 0 bases, and 9 bases lay in between. This CDR3 has 14 residues. The CDR3: CASSKDRLNTEAFF. The CDR3 DNA reads TGTGCCAGTAGTAAGGACCGCCTGAACACTGAAGCTTTCTTT.

This clonotype came up many times. The chain joins TRBV7-2 to TRBJ1-6; no definite D call. The CDR3 extends over 13 amino acids. Germline CDR1 and CDR2: SGHTA and FQGNSA. V was cut by 1 base and J by 10 bases, with 8 bases left in between. CDR3 in amino acids: CASSLEVQSPLHF. The CDR3 DNA reads TGTGCCAGCAGCTTAGAAGTGCAGTCACCCCTCCACTTT. Complete variable domain (other parts from reference TRBV7-2 and TRBJ1-6): GAGVSQSPSNKVTEKGKDVELRCDPISGHTALYWYRQSLGQGLEFLIYFQGNSAPDKSGLPSDRFSAERTGGSVSTLTIQRTQQEDSAVYLCASSLEVQSPLHFGNGTRLTVT.

This clonotype was detected ten times or more. This chain connects TRBV5-1 to TRBJ1-1; D not resolved. The CDR3 has 15 amino acids. The germline gives CDR1 SGHRS, CDR2 YFSETQ. Trimming stripped 4 bases from V and 6 bases from J, with 19 bases between. The CDR3 bases are TGCGCCAGCAGCCAGGACGGAGTTGATCGCTCTGAAGCTTTCTTT. Its translation is CASSQDGVDRSEAFF.

This clonotype occurred many times. The rearrangement uses TRBV28 and TRBJ2-5; 7 bases are a match to TRBD2. The CDR3 spans 14 residues. The junction had 8 bases not matched to a gene; V was cut back by 6 bases and J by 4 bases. Germline V gives CDR1 MDHEN, CDR2 SYDVKM. CDR3 in amino acids: CASRPPGEGETQYF. As DNA, the CDR3 is TGTGCCAGCAGACCCCCGGGGGAGGGAGAGACCCAGTACTTC.